This TCR beta chain is drawn from a study of response to subunit inactivated influenza vaccine. Many counts were recorded for this clonotype. TCRdb reprocessed the RT-PCR reads with MiXCR, giving one entry per CDR3 protein. The sample comprises some 200,000 distinct CDR3 sequences, about 12% of which are singletons, and approximately 32% rests with the top ten. CDR1 and CDR2 from the germline V gene are MDHEN and SYDVKM. The CDR3 totals 16 residues. The V end lost 2 bases, the J end lost 0 bases, and 8 bases lay between the germline ends. These records were also assigned to another study, of T cells expressing NK-cell markers. As reported in that work: Researchers built TCR beta cDNA using 5'RACE template switching with UMIs. Seven of eight sequenced donors tested HCMV-seropositive; one tested seronegative. In several experiments, an anti-gamma-delta TCR antibody restricted sorting to alpha-beta TCR T cells. Among CD8+ T cells from five or six donors, dominant NKG2C+ clonotypes accounted for about 1.0-7.0%.

The chain joins TRBV28 to TRBJ2-6; D not resolved. Specimen: CD8+ T cells sorted from PBMCs, collected 12 days after vaccination. The sequence was collected from a man aged 45 to 65 who received an inactivated influenza vaccine. The CDR3: CASSLIGRSGANVLTF. The CDR3 DNA reads TGTGCCAGCAGTTTAATCGGGCGCTCTGGGGCCAACGTCCTGACTTTC.